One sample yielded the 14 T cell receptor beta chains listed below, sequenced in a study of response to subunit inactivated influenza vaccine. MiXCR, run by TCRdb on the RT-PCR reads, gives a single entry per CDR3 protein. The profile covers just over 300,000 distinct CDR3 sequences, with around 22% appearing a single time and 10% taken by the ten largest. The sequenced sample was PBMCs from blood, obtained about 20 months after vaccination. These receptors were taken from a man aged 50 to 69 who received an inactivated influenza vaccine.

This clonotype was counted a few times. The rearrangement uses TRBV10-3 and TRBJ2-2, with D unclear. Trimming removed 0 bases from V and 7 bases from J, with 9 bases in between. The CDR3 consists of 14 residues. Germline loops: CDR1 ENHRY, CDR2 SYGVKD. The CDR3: CAISESRRGGELFF. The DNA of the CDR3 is TGTGCCATCAGTGAGTCGAGAAGAGGCGGGGAGCTGTTTTTT.

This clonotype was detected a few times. CDR3 bases: TGTGCCTGGAGTGATCCGGGACTAGTCAGCTTCACAGATACGCAGTATTTT. Encoded protein: CAWSDPGLVSFTDTQYF. The J gene is TRBJ2-3, the V gene TRBV30; 8 nucleotides match TRBD2. The CDR3 totals 17 residues. V was pared by 1 base and J by 2 bases, with 11 bases of the junction left unmatched. CDR1 GTSNPN and CDR2 SVGIG come from the germline V gene (reference sequence).

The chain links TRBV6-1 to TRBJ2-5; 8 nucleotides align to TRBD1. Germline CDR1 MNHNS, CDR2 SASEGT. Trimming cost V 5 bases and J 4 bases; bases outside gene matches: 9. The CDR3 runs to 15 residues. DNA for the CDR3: TGTGCCAGCAGTAAGAACAGGGGGATGAGAGAGACCCAGTACTTC. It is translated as CASSKNRGMRETQYF.

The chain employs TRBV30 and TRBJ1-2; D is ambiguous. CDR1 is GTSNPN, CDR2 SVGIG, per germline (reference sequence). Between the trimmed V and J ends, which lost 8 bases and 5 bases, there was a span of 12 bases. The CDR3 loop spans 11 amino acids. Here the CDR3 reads CAQDLTYGYTF. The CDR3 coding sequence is TGTGCCCAAGACCTAACTTATGGCTACACCTTC.

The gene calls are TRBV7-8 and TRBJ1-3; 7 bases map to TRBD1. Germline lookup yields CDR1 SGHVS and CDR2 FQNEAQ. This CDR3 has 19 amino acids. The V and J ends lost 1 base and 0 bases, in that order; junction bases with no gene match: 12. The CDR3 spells CASSLVGTGTDISGNTIYF. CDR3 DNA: TGTGCCAGCAGCTTAGTAGGGACCGGGACAGACATCTCTGGAAACACCATATATTTT.

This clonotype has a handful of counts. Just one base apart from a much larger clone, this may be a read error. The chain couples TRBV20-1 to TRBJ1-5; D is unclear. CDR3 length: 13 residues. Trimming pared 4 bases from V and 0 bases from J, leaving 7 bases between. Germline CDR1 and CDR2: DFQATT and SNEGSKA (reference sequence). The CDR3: CSAKQNSNQPQHF. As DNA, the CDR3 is TGCAGTGCTAAACAGAATAGCAATCAGCCCCAGCATTTT.

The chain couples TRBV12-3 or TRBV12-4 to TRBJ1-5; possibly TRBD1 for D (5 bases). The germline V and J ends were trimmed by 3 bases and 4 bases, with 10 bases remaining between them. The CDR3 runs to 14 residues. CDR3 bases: TGTGCCAGCAGTTTTGAGGGGTTTAATCAGCCCCAGCATTTT. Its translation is CASSFEGFNQPQHF.

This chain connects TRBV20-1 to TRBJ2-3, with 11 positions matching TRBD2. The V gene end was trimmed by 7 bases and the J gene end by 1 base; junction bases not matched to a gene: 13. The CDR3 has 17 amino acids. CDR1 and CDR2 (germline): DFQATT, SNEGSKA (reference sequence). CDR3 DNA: TGCAGTGTTCCACGGGGCCCTAGCGGGGGGCGCACAGATACGCAGTATTTT. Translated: CSVPRGPSGGRTDTQYF.

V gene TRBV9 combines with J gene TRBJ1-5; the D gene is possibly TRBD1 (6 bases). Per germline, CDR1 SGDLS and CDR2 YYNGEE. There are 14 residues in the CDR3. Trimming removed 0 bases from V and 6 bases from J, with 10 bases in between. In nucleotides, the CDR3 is TGTGCCAGCAGCGTAGATTCAGGGGTTCAGCCCCAGCATTTT. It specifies CASSVDSGVQPQHF.

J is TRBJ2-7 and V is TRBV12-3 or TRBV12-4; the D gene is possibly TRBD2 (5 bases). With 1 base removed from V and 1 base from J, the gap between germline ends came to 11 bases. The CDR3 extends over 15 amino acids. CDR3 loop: CASSLGARGSYEQYF. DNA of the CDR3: TGTGCCAGCAGTTTAGGCGCTAGAGGGTCCTACGAGCAGTACTTC.

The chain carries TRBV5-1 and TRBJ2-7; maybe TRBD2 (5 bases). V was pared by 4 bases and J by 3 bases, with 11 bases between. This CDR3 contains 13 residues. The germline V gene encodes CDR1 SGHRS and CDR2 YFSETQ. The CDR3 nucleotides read TGCGCCAGCAGCACTGGACTGAACTACGAGCAGTACTTC. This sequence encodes CASSTGLNYEQYF. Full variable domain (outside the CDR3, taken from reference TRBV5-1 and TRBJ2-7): KAGVTQTPRYLIKTRGQQVTLSCSPISGHRSVSWYQQTPGQGLQFLFEYFSETQRNKGNFPGRFSGRQFSNSRSEMNVSTLELGDSALYLCASSTGLNYEQYFGPGTRLTVT.

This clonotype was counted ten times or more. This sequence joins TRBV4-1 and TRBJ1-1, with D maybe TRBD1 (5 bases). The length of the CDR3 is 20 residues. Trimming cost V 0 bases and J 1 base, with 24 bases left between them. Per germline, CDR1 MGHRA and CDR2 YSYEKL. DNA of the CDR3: TGCGCCAGCAGCCAAGATAGGAGGAGACTACCGGGACCCCGGAACACTGAAGCTTTCTTT. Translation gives CASSQDRRRLPGPRNTEAFF.

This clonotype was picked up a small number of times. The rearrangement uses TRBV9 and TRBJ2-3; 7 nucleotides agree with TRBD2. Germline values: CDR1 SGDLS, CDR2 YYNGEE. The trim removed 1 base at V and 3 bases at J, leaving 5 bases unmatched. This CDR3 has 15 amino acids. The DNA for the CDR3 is TGTGCCAGCAGCGTAAGCGGGGTGGGTACAGATACGCAGTATTTT. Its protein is CASSVSGVGTDTQYF. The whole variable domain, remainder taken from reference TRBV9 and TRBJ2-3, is DSGVTQTPKHLITATGQRVTLRCSPRSGDLSVYWYQQSLDQGLQFLIQYYNGEERAKGNILERFSAQQFPDLHSELNLSSLELGDSALYFCASSVSGVGTDTQYFGPGTRLTVL.

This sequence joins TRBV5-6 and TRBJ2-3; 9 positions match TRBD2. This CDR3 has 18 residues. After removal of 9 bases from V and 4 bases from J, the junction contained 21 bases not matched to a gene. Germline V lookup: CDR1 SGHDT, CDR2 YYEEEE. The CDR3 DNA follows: TGTGCCACCACGACAGGGTTGGGTAGCGGGAGAGGGCCAGATACGCAGTATTTT. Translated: CATTTGLGSGRGPDTQYF.